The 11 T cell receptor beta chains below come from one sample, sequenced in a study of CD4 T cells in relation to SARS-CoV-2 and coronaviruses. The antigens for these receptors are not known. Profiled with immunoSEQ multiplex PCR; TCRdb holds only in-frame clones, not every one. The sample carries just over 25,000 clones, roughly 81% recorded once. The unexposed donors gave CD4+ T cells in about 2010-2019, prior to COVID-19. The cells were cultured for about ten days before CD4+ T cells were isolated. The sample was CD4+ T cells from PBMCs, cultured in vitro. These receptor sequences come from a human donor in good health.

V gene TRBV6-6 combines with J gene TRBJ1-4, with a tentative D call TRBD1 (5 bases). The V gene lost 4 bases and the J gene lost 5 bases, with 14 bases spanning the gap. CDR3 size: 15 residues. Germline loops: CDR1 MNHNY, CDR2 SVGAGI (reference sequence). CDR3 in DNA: TGTGCCAGCAGTTTCCCGGAGGGGATAAATGAAAAACTGTTTTTT. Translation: CASSFPEGINEKLFF.

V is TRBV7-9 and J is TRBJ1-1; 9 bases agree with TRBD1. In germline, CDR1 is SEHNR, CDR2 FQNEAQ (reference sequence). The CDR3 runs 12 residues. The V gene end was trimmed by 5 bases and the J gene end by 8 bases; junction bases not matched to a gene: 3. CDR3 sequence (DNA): TGTGCCAGCAGCCGAGGGACAGGGGAAGCTTTCTTT. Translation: CASSRGTGEAFF.

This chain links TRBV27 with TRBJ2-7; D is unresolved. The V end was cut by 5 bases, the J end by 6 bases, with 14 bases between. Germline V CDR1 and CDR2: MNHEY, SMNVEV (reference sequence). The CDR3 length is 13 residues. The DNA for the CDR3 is TGTGCCAGCAGTCAGCAAGGGCGTACCGAGCAGTACTTC. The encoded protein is CASSQQGRTEQYF.

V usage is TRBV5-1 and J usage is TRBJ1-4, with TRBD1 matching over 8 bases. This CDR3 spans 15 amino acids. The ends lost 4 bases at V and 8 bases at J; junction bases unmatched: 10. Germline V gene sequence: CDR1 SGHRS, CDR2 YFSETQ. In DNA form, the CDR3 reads TGCGCCAGCAGCGCACAGGGGGGAGGCGTCGAAAAACTGTTTTTT. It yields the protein CASSAQGGGVEKLFF.

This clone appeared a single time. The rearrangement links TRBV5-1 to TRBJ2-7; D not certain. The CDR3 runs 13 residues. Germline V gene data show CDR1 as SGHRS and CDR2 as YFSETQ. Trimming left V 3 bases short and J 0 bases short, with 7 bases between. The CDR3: CASSSRSSYEQYF. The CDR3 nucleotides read TGCGCCAGCAGCTCACGTAGCTCCTACGAGCAGTACTTC.

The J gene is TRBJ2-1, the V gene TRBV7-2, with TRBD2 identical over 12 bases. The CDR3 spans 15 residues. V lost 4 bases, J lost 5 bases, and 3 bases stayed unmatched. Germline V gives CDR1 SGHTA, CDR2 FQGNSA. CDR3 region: CASSSGLAGNNEQFF. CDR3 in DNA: TGTGCCAGCAGCTCCGGACTAGCGGGAAACAATGAGCAGTTCTTC.

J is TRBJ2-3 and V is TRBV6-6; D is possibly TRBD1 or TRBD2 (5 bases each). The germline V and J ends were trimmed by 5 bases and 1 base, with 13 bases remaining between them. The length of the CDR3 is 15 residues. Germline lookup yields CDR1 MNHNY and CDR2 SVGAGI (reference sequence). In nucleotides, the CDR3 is TGTGCCAGCAGTCAGGACTGGGGCGGCACAGATACGCAGTATTTT. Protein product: CASSQDWGGTDTQYF.

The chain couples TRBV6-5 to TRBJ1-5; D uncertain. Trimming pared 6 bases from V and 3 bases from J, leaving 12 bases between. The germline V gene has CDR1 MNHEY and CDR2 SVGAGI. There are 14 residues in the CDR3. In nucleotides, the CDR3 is TGTGCCAGCAGCCCCTTTTCATCCAATCAGCCCCAGCATTTT. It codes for CASSPFSSNQPQHF.

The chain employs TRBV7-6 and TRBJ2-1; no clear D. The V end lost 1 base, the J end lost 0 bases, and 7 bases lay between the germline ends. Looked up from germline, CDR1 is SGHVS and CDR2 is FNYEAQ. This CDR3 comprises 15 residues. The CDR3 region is CASSLGPSSYNEQFF. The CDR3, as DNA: TGTGCCAGCAGCTTAGGTCCGAGCTCCTACAATGAGCAGTTCTTC.

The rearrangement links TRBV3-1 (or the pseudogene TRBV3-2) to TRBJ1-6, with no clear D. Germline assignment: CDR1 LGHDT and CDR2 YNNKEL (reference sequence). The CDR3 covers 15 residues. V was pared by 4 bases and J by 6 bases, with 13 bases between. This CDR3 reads CASSPAYAGNSPLHF. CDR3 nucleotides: TGTGCCAGCAGCCCAGCATACGCGGGTAATTCACCCCTCCACTTT.

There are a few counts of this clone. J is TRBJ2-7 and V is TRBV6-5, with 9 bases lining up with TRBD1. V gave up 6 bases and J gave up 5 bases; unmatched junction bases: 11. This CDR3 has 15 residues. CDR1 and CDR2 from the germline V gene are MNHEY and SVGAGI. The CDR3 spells CASRTSGQGYHEQYF. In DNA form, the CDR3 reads TGTGCCAGCAGGACTTCCGGACAGGGGTATCACGAGCAGTACTTC.